This T cell receptor beta chain was captured by sequencing in a study of blood T cell repertoires in COVID-19. Germline V gives CDR1 LNHNV, CDR2 YYDKDF (reference sequence). This CDR3 is built from 12 residues. As to this clone: The junction departs from the called germline gene at one end, perhaps through a read error. This CDR3 is also generated by other DNA sequences in the sample.

TCRdb's copy holds only in-frame clones and misses some; the assay was immunoSEQ multiplex PCR. The sample gives roughly 210,000 clones, roughly 84% of which show up once; around 7% is in the top ten. What was sequenced was PBMCs or T cells enriched from blood (not recorded which). The TCR was taken from a man between 25 and 39 years old in a cohort exposed to, infected with or recovered from COVID-19 (not recorded which). The chain carries TRBV15 and TRBJ2-5; no clear D. The CDR3 DNA reads as TGTGCCACCGGCAGAGCGCAAGAGACCCAGTACTTC. It encodes CATGRAQETQYF.